This T cell receptor (beta chain) was recorded in a study of tumor-infiltrating lymphocytes in oesophageal squamous cell carcinoma. The V gene's germline CDR1 is MNHNY and CDR2 SVGAGI (reference sequence). V shed 4 bases, J shed 9 bases, and the junction held 9 bases outside the gene matches. The CDR3 loop spans 15 amino acids. From the PCR reads, TCRdb called clonotypes with MiXCR, one entry per CDR3 protein. This table holds approximately 10,000 distinct CDR3 sequences, roughly half found once. The clonotype originates from a male donor with esophageal squamous cell carcinoma. V usage is TRBV6-6 and J usage is TRBJ2-2, with 9 bases identical to TRBD1. Sequenced input: esophageal tumor tissue. For the CDR3, the DNA is TGTGCCAGCAGTTTCTGGACAGGGGTGGATAGGGAGCTGTTTTTT. It translates to CASSFWTGVDRELFF.